This TCR beta chain appears in the sequencing data of a study of T cells in pancreatic ductal adenocarcinoma. Overall study findings and caveats: Tumor samples had fewer productive templates and about 8-fold fewer unique clonotypes than blood. Results skew toward the minority of patients with early-stage disease. Tumor-versus-blood clonality comparisons may be biased toward lower tumor diversity. No significant tumor-blood clonality difference; means were about 0.12 and 0.073.

Surgery without prior neoadjuvant therapy was the treatment of the selected pancreatic ductal adenocarcinoma patients. Assay used: immunoSEQ multiplex PCR; TCRdb lists only in-frame clones, some missing. The sample carries approximately 9,000 clones, roughly 91% recorded once. A word on this clone: Its antigen is undetermined.

This CDR3 contains 12 residues. Per germline, CDR1 MDHEN and CDR2 SYDVKM. The sequenced material came from PBMCs. The TCR sequence derives from a human donor with pancreatic ductal adenocarcinoma. The genes are TRBV28 and TRBJ1-2; D unclear. The CDR3 spells CGTDREPYGYTF. The CDR3 DNA reads TGTGGGACGGACCGGGAACCCTATGGCTACACCTTC.